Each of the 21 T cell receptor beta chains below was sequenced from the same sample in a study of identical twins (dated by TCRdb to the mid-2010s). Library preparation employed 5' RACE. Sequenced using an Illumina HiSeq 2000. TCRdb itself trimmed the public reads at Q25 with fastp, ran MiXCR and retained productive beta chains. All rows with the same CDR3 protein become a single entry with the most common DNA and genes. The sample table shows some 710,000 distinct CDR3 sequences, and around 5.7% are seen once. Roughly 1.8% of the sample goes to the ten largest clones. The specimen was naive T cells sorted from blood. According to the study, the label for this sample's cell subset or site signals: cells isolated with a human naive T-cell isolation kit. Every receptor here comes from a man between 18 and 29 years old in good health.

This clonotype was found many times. CDR3 in DNA: TGTGCCATCAGTGAGGGGGGACAGGGTGTGAATGAGCAGTTCTTC. This translates into CAISEGGQGVNEQFF. This chain links TRBV10-3 with TRBJ2-1; 9 nucleotides match TRBD1. CDR3 length: 15 residues. V lost 2 bases, J lost 7 bases, and 6 bases stayed unmatched. Germline CDR1 and CDR2: ENHRY and SYGVKD.

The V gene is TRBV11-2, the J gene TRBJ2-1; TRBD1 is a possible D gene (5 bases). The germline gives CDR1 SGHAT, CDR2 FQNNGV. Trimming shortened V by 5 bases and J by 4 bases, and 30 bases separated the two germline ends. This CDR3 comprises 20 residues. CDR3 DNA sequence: TGTGCCAGCAGCCAGGGTGGGAAGGAAGGTCCCCTGGGTTTTTACAATGAGCAGTTCTTC. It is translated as CASSQGGKEGPLGFYNEQFF.

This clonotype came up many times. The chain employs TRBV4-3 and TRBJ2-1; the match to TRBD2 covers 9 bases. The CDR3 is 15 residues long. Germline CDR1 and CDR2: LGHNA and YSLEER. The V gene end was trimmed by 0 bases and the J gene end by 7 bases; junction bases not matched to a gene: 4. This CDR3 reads CASSQDSGRTNEQFF. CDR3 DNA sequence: TGCGCCAGCAGCCAAGATAGCGGGAGAACGAATGAGCAGTTCTTC.

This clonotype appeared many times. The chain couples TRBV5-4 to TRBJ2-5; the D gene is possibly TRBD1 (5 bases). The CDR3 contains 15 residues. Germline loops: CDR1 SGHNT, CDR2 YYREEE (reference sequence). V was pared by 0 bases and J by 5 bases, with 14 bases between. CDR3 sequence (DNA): TGTGCCAGCAGCTTGGGGACAAAGGGGAAGGAGACCCAGTACTTC. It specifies CASSLGTKGKETQYF.

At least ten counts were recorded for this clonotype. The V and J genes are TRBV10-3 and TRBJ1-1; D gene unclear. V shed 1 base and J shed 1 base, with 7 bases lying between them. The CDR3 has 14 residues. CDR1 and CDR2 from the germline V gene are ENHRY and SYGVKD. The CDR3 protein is CAISELAGNTEAFF. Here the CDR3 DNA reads TGTGCCATCAGTGAGTTGGCAGGGAACACTGAAGCTTTCTTT.

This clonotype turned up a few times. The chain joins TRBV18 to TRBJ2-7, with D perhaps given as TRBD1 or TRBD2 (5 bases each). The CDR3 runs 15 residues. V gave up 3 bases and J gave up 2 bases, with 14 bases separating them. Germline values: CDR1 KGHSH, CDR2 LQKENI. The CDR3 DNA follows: TGTGCCAGCTCACCTCAAGAGGGGCTAACCTACGAGCAGTACTTC. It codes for CASSPQEGLTYEQYF. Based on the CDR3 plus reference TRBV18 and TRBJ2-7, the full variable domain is NAGVMQNPRHLVRRRGQEARLRCSPMKGHSHVYWYRQLPEEGLKFMVYLQKENIIDESGMPKERFSAEFPKEGPSILRIQQVVRGDSAAYFCASSPQEGLTYEQYFGPGTRLTVT.

The CDR3, as DNA: TGTGCCAGCAGCTTAAGAACAGGGGGCTCTCCGTACCAAGAGACCCAGTACTTC. Encoded protein: CASSLRTGGSPYQETQYF. J is TRBJ2-5 and V is TRBV11-2, with 9 bases identical to TRBD1. The CDR3 runs 18 residues. V gave up 2 bases and J gave up 0 bases; unmatched junction bases: 10. Germline lookup yields CDR1 SGHAT and CDR2 FQNNGV.

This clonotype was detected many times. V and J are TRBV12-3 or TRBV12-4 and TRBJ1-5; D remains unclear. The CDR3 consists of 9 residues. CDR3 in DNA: TGTGCGAGACGACAGCCCCAGCATTTT. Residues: CARRQPQHF.

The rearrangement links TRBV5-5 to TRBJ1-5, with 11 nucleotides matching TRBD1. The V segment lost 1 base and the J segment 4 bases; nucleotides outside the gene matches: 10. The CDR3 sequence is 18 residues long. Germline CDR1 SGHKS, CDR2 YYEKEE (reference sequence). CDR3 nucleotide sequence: TGTGCCAGCAGCTTGTCCAGTTTGGACAGGGGGCGAAATCAGCCCCAGCATTTT. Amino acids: CASSLSSLDRGRNQPQHF.

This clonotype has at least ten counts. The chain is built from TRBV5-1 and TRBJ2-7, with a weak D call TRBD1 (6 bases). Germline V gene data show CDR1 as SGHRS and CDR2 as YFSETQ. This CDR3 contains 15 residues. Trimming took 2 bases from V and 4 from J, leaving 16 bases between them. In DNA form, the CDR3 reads TGCGCCAGCAGCTTAACAGGGTCTAAGGGGTACGAGCAGTACTTC. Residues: CASSLTGSKGYEQYF.

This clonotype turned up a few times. The CDR3 reads CASSYSRSGRAYNEQFF. As DNA, the CDR3 is TGTGCCAGCAGTTACTCCCGGTCCGGGAGGGCCTACAATGAGCAGTTCTTC. J is TRBJ2-1 and V is TRBV6-2 or TRBV6-3, with 8 bases identical to TRBD2. The CDR3 runs to 17 residues. CDR1 and CDR2 (germline): MNHEY, SVGEGT. V was pared by 0 bases and J by 2 bases, with 6 bases of the junction left unmatched.

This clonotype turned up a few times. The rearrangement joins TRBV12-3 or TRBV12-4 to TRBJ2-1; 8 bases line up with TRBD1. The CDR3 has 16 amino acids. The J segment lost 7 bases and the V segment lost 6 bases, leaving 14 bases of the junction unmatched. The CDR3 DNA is TGTGCCAGCAGGGCCTCTGCGGGACAGGAGGGGAATGAGCAGTTCTTC. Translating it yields CASRASAGQEGNEQFF.

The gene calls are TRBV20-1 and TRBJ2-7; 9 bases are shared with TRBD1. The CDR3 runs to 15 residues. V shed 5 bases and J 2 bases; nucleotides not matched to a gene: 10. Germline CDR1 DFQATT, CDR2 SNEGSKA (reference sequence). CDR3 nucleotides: TGCAGTGCTGGAAGGACAGGGGCCTCAACCTACGAGCAGTACTTC. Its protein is CSAGRTGASTYEQYF.

The CDR3: CASSRRTSGGGIGSYEQYV. CDR3 bases: TGTGCCAGCAGCCGGAGGACTAGCGGTGGGGGAATAGGGTCCTACGAGCAGTACGTC. This rearrangement joins TRBV5-6 to TRBJ2-7; 10 bases map to TRBD2. There are 19 residues in the CDR3. Germline V gene sequence: CDR1 SGHDT, CDR2 YYEEEE. V lost 4 bases and J lost 1; bases outside the gene matches: 17.

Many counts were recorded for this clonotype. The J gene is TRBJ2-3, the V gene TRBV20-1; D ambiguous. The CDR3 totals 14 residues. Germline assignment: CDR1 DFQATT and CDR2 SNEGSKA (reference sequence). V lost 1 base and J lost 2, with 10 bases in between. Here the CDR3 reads CSARGTDPTDTQYF. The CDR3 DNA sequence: TGCAGTGCTAGAGGGACGGACCCCACAGATACGCAGTATTTT.

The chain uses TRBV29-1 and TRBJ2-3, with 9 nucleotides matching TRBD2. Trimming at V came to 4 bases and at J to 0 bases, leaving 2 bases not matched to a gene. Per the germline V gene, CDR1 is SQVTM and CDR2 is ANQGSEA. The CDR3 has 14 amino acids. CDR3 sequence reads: CSVVLAGSTDTQYF. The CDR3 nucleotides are TGCAGCGTTGTTCTAGCGGGGAGCACAGATACGCAGTATTTT.

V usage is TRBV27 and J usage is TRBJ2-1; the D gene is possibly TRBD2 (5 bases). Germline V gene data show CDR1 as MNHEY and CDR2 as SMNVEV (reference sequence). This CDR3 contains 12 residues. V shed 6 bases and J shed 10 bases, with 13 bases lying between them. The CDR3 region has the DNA TGTGCCAGCAGGGGCCTAGCAATGGAGCAGTTCTTC. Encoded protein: CASRGLAMEQFF.

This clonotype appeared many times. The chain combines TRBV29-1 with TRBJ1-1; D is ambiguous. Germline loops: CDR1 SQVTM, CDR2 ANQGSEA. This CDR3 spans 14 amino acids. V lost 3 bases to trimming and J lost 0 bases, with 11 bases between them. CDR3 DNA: TGCAGCGTTGATAGCCAGGCGATGAACACTGAAGCTTTCTTT. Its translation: CSVDSQAMNTEAFF.

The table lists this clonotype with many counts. The CDR3 DNA reads as TGTGCCAGCAGTACCACAGGGACCTACGAGCAGTACTTC. Translation gives CASSTTGTYEQYF. The chain has TRBV6-6 and TRBJ2-7, with a tentative D call TRBD1 (6 bases). The CDR3 sequence is 13 residues long. The V gene's germline CDR1 is MNHNY and CDR2 SVGAGI (reference sequence). V lost 5 bases and J 2 bases, leaving 10 bases between the germline ends.

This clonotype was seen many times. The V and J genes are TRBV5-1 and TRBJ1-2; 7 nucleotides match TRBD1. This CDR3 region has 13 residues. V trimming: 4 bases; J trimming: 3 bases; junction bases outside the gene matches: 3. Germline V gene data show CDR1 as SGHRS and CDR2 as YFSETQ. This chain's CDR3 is CASSDQGDYGYTF. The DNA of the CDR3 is TGCGCCAGCAGCGACCAGGGGGACTATGGCTACACCTTC.

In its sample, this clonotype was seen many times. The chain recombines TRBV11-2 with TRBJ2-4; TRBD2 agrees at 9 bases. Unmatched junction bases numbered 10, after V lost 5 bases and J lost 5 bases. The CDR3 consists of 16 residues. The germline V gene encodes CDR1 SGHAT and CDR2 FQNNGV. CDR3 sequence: CASSLHGTSRQNIQYF. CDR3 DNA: TGTGCCAGCAGCCTGCATGGGACTAGCCGGCAAAACATTCAGTACTTC.